The 27 T cell receptor beta chains presented below share a single source sample, sequenced in a study of T cell responses to AZD1222 COVID-19 vaccine. Measured with immunoSEQ multiplex PCR; TCRdb has only the in-frame clones, and not every one. The table shows about 150,000 clones, with about 90% occurring only once. The sample was peripheral blood, taken 28 days after the second dose of the MenACWY control vaccine. The receptors shown here come from an adult who received the MenACWY meningococcal vaccine as a control.

This chain connects TRBV19 to TRBJ1-4, with D unclear. Germline-derived CDR1 and CDR2 are LNHDA and SQIVND (reference sequence). Deletions cut 4 bases from V and 0 bases from J, with 6 bases between. The CDR3 extends over 14 amino acids. The CDR3 sequence is CASSSTATNEKLFF. The CDR3 DNA sequence: TGTGCCAGTAGTAGTACAGCAACTAATGAAAAACTGTTTTTT.

The V call is TRBV2, the J call TRBJ2-3; D ambiguous. V shed 0 bases and J shed 2 bases, with 12 bases lying between them. CDR1 is SNHLY and CDR2 is FYNNEI in the germline V gene. The CDR3 runs to 16 residues. The CDR3 DNA is TGTGCCAGCAGTGAAGCTGAGCTCCAAGTCACAGATACGCAGTATTTT. Protein product: CASSEAELQVTDTQYF.

This chain connects TRBV7-8 to TRBJ1-4; no definite D call. The CDR3 totals 13 residues. The germline V gene has CDR1 SGHVS and CDR2 FQNEAQ. V dropped 1 base and J dropped 10 bases, with 10 bases sitting between them. CDR3 residues: CASSLGSGGKLFF. CDR3 DNA sequence: TGTGCCAGCAGCTTAGGATCCGGCGGAAAACTGTTTTTT.

The chain employs TRBV19 and TRBJ2-2, with D perhaps given as TRBD1 or TRBD2 (5 bases each). Trimming took off 9 bases at V and 2 bases at J, with 19 bases between the two ends. The germline CDR1 and CDR2 sequences are LNHDA and SQIVND (reference sequence). This CDR3 region has 16 residues. The CDR3 is CASRSRGGGNTGELFF. CDR3 nucleotides: TGTGCCAGCAGATCACGCGGTGGGGGTAACACCGGGGAGCTGTTTTTT.

Turning to this clone: Other DNA sequences in the same sample also yield this CDR3. CDR3 protein: CASSDVGFYEQYF. In DNA form, the CDR3 reads TGTGCCAGCAGTGACGTAGGGTTCTACGAGCAGTACTTC. This sequence joins TRBV25-1 and TRBJ2-7; D is ambiguous. This CDR3 has 13 residues. V was trimmed by 3 bases and J by 3 bases, leaving 9 bases between them. Germline lookup yields CDR1 MGHDK and CDR2 SYGVNS.

This rearrangement joins TRBV15 to TRBJ2-4, with D possibly matching TRBD1 (8 bases). This CDR3 spans 14 amino acids. CDR1 LNHNV and CDR2 YYDKDF come from the germline V gene (reference sequence). Trimming removed 1 base from V and 7 bases from J, with 11 bases in between. Written as DNA, the CDR3 is TGTGCCACCAGCAGAGTACAGGGGGGGAACATTCAGTACTTC. Its translation is CATSRVQGGNIQYF.

This clone showed up just once. The chain employs TRBV28 and TRBJ2-2; tentative D call: TRBD1 (6 bases). V lost 5 bases to trimming and J lost 3 bases, with 13 bases between them. Germline-derived CDR1 and CDR2 are MDHEN and SYDVKM. The length of the CDR3 is 15 residues. CDR3 coding DNA: TGTGCCAGCAGTGCCGGGACACGGGACACCGGGGAGCTGTTTTTT. Amino acids: CASSAGTRDTGELFF.

The J gene is TRBJ1-5, the V gene TRBV19; TRBD1 matches 7 bases. CDR3 length equals 16 residues. CDR1 LNHDA and CDR2 SQIVND come from the germline V gene (reference sequence). V was pared by 3 bases and J by 3 bases, with 8 bases of the junction left unmatched. CDR3 bases: TGTGCCAGTAGTATCAAGGGGGCGCTTATCAATCAGCCCCAGCATTTT. Translating gives CASSIKGALINQPQHF.

In its sample, this clone was seen a few times. The V gene is TRBV6-2 or TRBV6-3, the J gene TRBJ1-2, with D possibly being TRBD1 (6 bases). Trimming removed 5 bases from V and 5 bases from J, with 15 bases in between. The germline CDR1 and CDR2 sequences are MNHEY and SVGEGT. The CDR3 has 14 amino acids. This CDR3 reads CASSPWTAGYGYTF. CDR3 coding DNA: TGTGCCAGCAGTCCATGGACAGCCGGATATGGCTACACCTTC.

The V call is TRBV30, the J call TRBJ1-2, with D possibly matching TRBD1 (5 bases). CDR3 length equals 14 residues. Germline CDR1 and CDR2: GTSNPN and SVGIG (reference sequence). V gave up 2 bases and J gave up 4 bases, with 14 bases separating them. The CDR3, as DNA: TGTGCCTGGAGTAGGGACGTAATGTCCTATGGCTACACCTTC. It yields the protein CAWSRDVMSYGYTF.

The J gene is TRBJ1-4, the V gene TRBV27; 8 bases fit TRBD1. Germline loops: CDR1 MNHEY, CDR2 SMNVEV (reference sequence). V lost 4 bases, J lost 7 bases, and 8 bases stayed unmatched. The CDR3 extends over 15 amino acids. The CDR3 nucleotides are TGTGCCAGCAGTTCCTACAGGGGGGTGGTTGAAAAACTGTTTTTT. This gives the protein CASSSYRGVVEKLFF.

This chain joins TRBV7-6 and TRBJ2-6; D perhaps matches TRBD2 (5 bases). There are 18 residues in the CDR3. Germline loops: CDR1 SGHVS, CDR2 FNYEAQ. V was shortened by 4 bases and J by 0 bases, with 16 bases between the two germline ends. CDR3 DNA: TGTGCCAGCAGCTCTGAGGGCCTCCAATACTCTGGGGCCAACGTCCTGACTTTC. Residues: CASSSEGLQYSGANVLTF. Full variable domain (remainder filled in from reference TRBV7-6 and TRBJ2-6): GAGVSQSPRYKVTKRGQDVALRCDPISGHVSLYWYRQALGQGPEFLTYFNYEAQQDKSGLPNDRFSAERPEGSISTLTIQRTEQRDSAMYRCASSSEGLQYSGANVLTFGAGSRLTVL.

The chain is built from TRBV7-9 and TRBJ2-7; D possibly corresponds to TRBD2 (5 bases). The V end lost 3 bases, the J end lost 6 bases, and 9 bases lay between the germline ends. This CDR3 has 12 residues. Germline loops: CDR1 SEHNR, CDR2 FQNEAQ (reference sequence). CDR3 region: CASSLTISEQYF. Here the CDR3 DNA reads TGTGCCAGCAGCTTGACTATCTCCGAGCAGTACTTC.

V is TRBV27 and J is TRBJ2-7; 10 bases agree with TRBD2. CDR1 and CDR2 (germline): MNHEY, SMNVEV (reference sequence). This CDR3 has 15 residues. Trimming took 6 bases from V and 7 from J; bases not matched to a gene: 12. This CDR3 reads CASSRGGLAAWEQYF. The CDR3 DNA reads TGTGCCAGCAGCCGGGGTGGACTAGCGGCCTGGGAGCAGTACTTC.

This clone was found once. V usage is TRBV19 and J usage is TRBJ2-7, with 7 bases identical to TRBD1. The CDR3 totals 13 residues. Germline assignment: CDR1 LNHDA and CDR2 SQIVND (reference sequence). V shed 3 bases, J shed 11 bases, and the junction held 10 bases outside the gene matches. The CDR3 nucleotides are TGTGCCAGTAGTATTTCTGGGACAGAGGTCGAGTACTTC. Protein sequence: CASSISGTEVEYF.

The V gene is TRBV12-3 or TRBV12-4, the J gene TRBJ2-1, with D possibly matching TRBD1 (6 bases). V gave up 7 bases and J gave up 5 bases, with 12 bases separating them. The CDR3 spans 13 residues. In DNA form, the CDR3 reads TGTGCCAGCACTCAGGACAGAAACAATGAGCAGTTCTTC. Its translation is CASTQDRNNEQFF.

The chain joins TRBV9 to TRBJ2-7; TRBD1 matches at 7 bases. V shed 4 bases, J shed 7 bases, and the junction held 14 bases outside the gene matches. The V gene's germline CDR1 is SGDLS and CDR2 YYNGEE. The CDR3 runs to 15 residues. CDR3 region: CASSPQFLRGLEQYF. CDR3 nucleotides: TGTGCCAGCAGCCCCCAGTTTTTGAGGGGGCTAGAGCAGTACTTC. The full variable domain, with the rest looked up from reference TRBV9 and TRBJ2-7, is DSGVTQTPKHLITATGQRVTLRCSPRSGDLSVYWYQQSLDQGLQFLIQYYNGEERAKGNILERFSAQQFPDLHSELNLSSLELGDSALYFCASSPQFLRGLEQYFGPGTRLTVT.

The gene calls are TRBV9 and TRBJ2-7, with 8 bases matching TRBD1. From germline, CDR1 is SGDLS and CDR2 YYNGEE. The CDR3 runs 15 residues. Trimming removed 0 bases from V and 2 bases from J; junction bases left unmatched: 4. Here the CDR3 reads CASSVGGQETYEQYF. The CDR3 DNA sequence: TGTGCCAGCAGCGTAGGGGGACAGGAAACCTACGAGCAGTACTTC.

The CDR3: CASSSLGTAYNEQFF. In nucleotides, the CDR3 is TGTGCCAGCAGCTCACTCGGGACAGCGTACAATGAGCAGTTCTTC. The chain uses TRBV7-8 and TRBJ2-1; 7 bases line up with TRBD1. J lost 4 bases, V lost 4 bases, and 7 bases had no gene match. CDR3 length: 15 residues. CDR1 is SGHVS, CDR2 FQNEAQ, per germline.

This clone has just one count. The chain carries TRBV6-5 and TRBJ1-6, with 8 bases that match TRBD1. The germline V gene encodes CDR1 MNHEY and CDR2 SVGAGI. J lost 5 bases, V lost 6 bases, and 6 bases had no gene match. The CDR3 spans 15 residues. The CDR3 loop reads CASSPRQGNNSPLHF. For the CDR3, the DNA is TGTGCCAGCAGCCCGCGACAGGGGAATAATTCACCCCTCCACTTT.

This rearrangement joins TRBV9 to TRBJ1-6; 9 bases line up with TRBD1. V shed 3 bases, J shed 4 bases, and the junction held 8 bases outside the gene matches. The CDR3 consists of 17 residues. CDR1 is SGDLS, CDR2 YYNGEE, per germline. Written as DNA, the CDR3 is TGTGCCAGCAGCGGAGGGACAGGGTTCCCTTATAATTCACCCCTCCACTTT. Its translation is CASSGGTGFPYNSPLHF.

This chain connects TRBV25-1 to TRBJ1-4; D is unresolved. The germline CDR1 and CDR2 sequences are MGHDK and SYGVNS. CDR3 length: 15 residues. V lost 6 bases, J lost 2 bases, and 13 bases lay in between. The CDR3 loop reads CASRPSTGTNEKLFF. In DNA form, the CDR3 reads TGTGCCAGCAGACCCTCAACGGGTACTAATGAAAAACTGTTTTTT.

The V gene is TRBV3-1 (or the pseudogene TRBV3-2), the J gene TRBJ2-5; D is undetermined. In germline, CDR1 is LGHDT, CDR2 YNNKEL (reference sequence). CDR3 size: 15 residues. With 0 bases removed from V and 4 bases from J, the gap between germline ends came to 12 bases. This CDR3 reads CASSQEGLWGETQYF. CDR3 sequence (DNA): TGTGCCAGCAGCCAAGAGGGTCTATGGGGAGAGACCCAGTACTTC.

The chain has TRBV6-6 and TRBJ1-2, with 7 positions matching TRBD1. The CDR3 is 12 residues long. Trimming removed 2 bases from V and 8 bases from J; junction bases left unmatched: 2. Germline lookup yields CDR1 MNHNY and CDR2 SVGAGI (reference sequence). The CDR3 DNA reads as TGTGCCAGCAGTTACAGGGGGCGCGGCTACACCTTC. Amino acids: CASSYRGRGYTF.

This chain uses TRBV3-1 (or the pseudogene TRBV3-2) with TRBJ1-2; D might be TRBD1 (6 bases). The germline V gene encodes CDR1 LGHDT and CDR2 YNNKEL (reference sequence). V lost 4 bases to trimming and J lost 7 bases, with 13 bases between them. CDR3 size: 13 residues. The CDR3 protein is CASSPTGSGGYTF. DNA for the CDR3: TGTGCCAGCAGCCCCACAGGGTCCGGTGGCTACACCTTC.

The genes are TRBV5-6 and TRBJ2-5, with D tentatively TRBD1 or TRBD2 (7 bases each). CDR3 length equals 18 residues. The germline V gene has CDR1 SGHDT and CDR2 YYEEEE. Between the trimmed V and J ends, which lost 3 bases and 1 base, there was a span of 22 bases. CDR3 region: CASSSLRRGRGTQETQYF. In DNA, the CDR3 is TGTGCCAGCAGCTCCCTACGCAGGGGGAGGGGGACCCAAGAGACCCAGTACTTC.

This sequence joins TRBV5-1 and TRBJ2-2, with 8 nucleotides matching TRBD2. Germline V gene lookup returns CDR1 SGHRS and CDR2 YFSETQ. Trimming at V came to 4 bases and at J to 5 bases, leaving 10 bases not matched to a gene. The CDR3 has 16 amino acids. CDR3 nucleotides: TGCGCCAGCAGCCCGAGCGGGAGTGGAGGGACCGGGGAGCTGTTTTTT. Protein sequence: CASSPSGSGGTGELFF.